Below, one T cell receptor (beta chain) is given with its context. The CDR3 has 13 amino acids. V was cut by 1 base and J by 6 bases, with 9 bases left in between. CDR1 is SGHTA, CDR2 FQGNSA, per germline. The source of the sample is a study of blood T cell repertoires in COVID-19. Profiling relied on immunoSEQ multiplex PCR, and the TCRdb table lists in-frame clones only, not all of them. Of approximately 230,000 clones listed, roughly 89% are singletons. Sequencing was carried out using peripheral blood. The receptor was derived from a man aged 25 to 45 who had recovered from COVID-19. The chain recombines TRBV7-2 with TRBJ1-1, with D possibly TRBD1 on 6 matching bases. CDR3 bases: TGTGCCAGCAGCTTAGACAGGGTCGCTGAAGCTTTCTTT. This encodes CASSLDRVAEAFF.